These 11 T cell receptor beta chains share one sample of origin, sequenced in a study of cytomegalovirus exposure and HLA in healthy donors. Assay used: immunoSEQ multiplex PCR; TCRdb lists only in-frame clones, some missing. The sample consists of about 240,000 clones, 86% of them appearing once. Specimen: PBMCs. Receptors originate from a woman in her 30s in good health and CMV-seropositive.

V is TRBV4-1 and J is TRBJ2-2, with no clear D. The CDR3 has 15 amino acids. Per germline, CDR1 MGHRA and CDR2 YSYEKL. Trimming took off 1 base at V and 7 bases at J, with 13 bases between the two ends. CDR3 sequence: CASSQALVYSGELFF. In DNA, the CDR3 is TGCGCCAGCAGCCAAGCACTTGTTTATAGCGGGGAGCTGTTTTTT.

V usage is TRBV27 and J usage is TRBJ1-1, with 9 nucleotides matching TRBD1. After removal of 5 bases from V and 5 bases from J, the junction contained 12 bases not matched to a gene. CDR3 size: 16 residues. Germline lookup yields CDR1 MNHEY and CDR2 SMNVEV (reference sequence). CDR3 DNA sequence: TGTGCCAGCAGTACCGGACAGGGGTACCCCTGGACTGAAGCTTTCTTT. This gives the protein CASSTGQGYPWTEAFF.

As concerns this clone: Distinct nucleotide sequences in the sample also encode this CDR3. The rearrangement joins TRBV29-1 to TRBJ2-7, with 14 bases that match TRBD2. The CDR3 covers 17 residues. V lost 1 base to trimming and J lost 4 bases; unmatched junction nucleotides: 9. Germline assignment: CDR1 SQVTM and CDR2 ANQGSEA. The CDR3 DNA is TGCAGCGTTGAAGGAGCCGGGACTAGCGGGAGAGGATACGAGCAGTACTTC. Encoded protein: CSVEGAGTSGRGYEQYF.

This rearrangement joins TRBV7-3 to TRBJ2-7; 8 positions agree with TRBD1. After removal of 4 bases from V and 6 bases from J, the junction contained 8 bases not matched to a gene. This CDR3 has 14 residues. CDR1 and CDR2 (germline): SGHTA, FQGTGA. The CDR3 coding sequence is TGTGCCAGCAGCTCTGGACAGGGCCACTCCGAGCAGTACTTC. It encodes CASSSGQGHSEQYF.

The genes are TRBV2 and TRBJ1-1; TRBD1 agrees at 7 bases. Germline V gene data show CDR1 as SNHLY and CDR2 as FYNNEI. Trimming took 3 bases from V and 3 from J; bases not matched to a gene: 1. The CDR3 extends over 13 amino acids. In DNA form, the CDR3 reads TGTGCCAGCAGTGAGGACAGGCACACTGAAGCTTTCTTT. Encoded protein: CASSEDRHTEAFF. The full variable domain, in which reference TRBV2 and TRBJ1-1 provide the parts outside the CDR3, is EPEVTQTPSHQVTQMGQEVILRCVPISNHLYFYWYRQILGQKVEFLVSFYNNEISEKSEIFDDQFSVERPDGSNFTLKIRSTKLEDSAMYFCASSEDRHTEAFFGQGTRLTVV.

The chain recombines TRBV27 with TRBJ2-1, with 11 positions matching TRBD2. V dropped 8 bases and J dropped 0; count of bases not matched to a gene: 6. Germline V gene data show CDR1 as MNHEY and CDR2 as SMNVEV (reference sequence). The CDR3 loop spans 16 amino acids. The CDR3 bases are TGTGCCAGCGGGCGACTAGCGGGGAACTCCTACAATGAGCAGTTCTTC. Encoded protein: CASGRLAGNSYNEQFF.

The chain joins TRBV2 to TRBJ1-1, with D perhaps matching TRBD1 (6 bases). This CDR3 is 12 amino acids long. Looked up from germline, CDR1 is SNHLY and CDR2 is FYNNEI. Between the trimmed V and J ends, which lost 6 bases and 6 bases, there was a span of 11 bases. The CDR3 protein is CASSLQGPEAFF. DNA for the CDR3: TGTGCCAGCAGCCTACAGGGACCTGAAGCTTTCTTT. The entire variable domain, with the rest obtained from reference TRBV2 and TRBJ1-1, is as follows: EPEVTQTPSHQVTQMGQEVILRCVPISNHLYFYWYRQILGQKVEFLVSFYNNEISEKSEIFDDQFSVERPDGSNFTLKIRSTKLEDSAMYFCASSLQGPEAFFGQGTRLTVV.

The chain links TRBV4-2 to TRBJ2-5; TRBD2 matches 10 bases. Germline CDR1 is LGHNA and CDR2 is YNFKEQ. This CDR3 is built from 21 residues. Losses at the gene ends were 0 bases for V and 0 bases for J; bases not matched to a gene: 16. CDR3 sequence: CASSQEGLAGVFPTNQETQYF. In nucleotides, the CDR3 is TGTGCCAGCAGCCAAGAAGGTCTAGCGGGAGTCTTCCCCACTAACCAAGAGACCCAGTACTTC.

This chain links TRBV4-1 with TRBJ2-1, with 8 bases that match TRBD2. Germline loops: CDR1 MGHRA, CDR2 YSYEKL. Losses at the gene ends were 1 base for V and 7 bases for J; bases not matched to a gene: 9. The CDR3 is 16 residues long. The CDR3 DNA follows: TGCGCCAGCAGCCAAGGCGGCGGGAGGTGGGGGAATGAGCAGTTCTTC. Protein product: CASSQGGGRWGNEQFF.

This rearrangement joins TRBV28 to TRBJ1-5; D unclear. V was cut by 1 base and J by 0 bases, with 7 bases left in between. Germline assignment: CDR1 MDHEN and CDR2 SYDVKM. The CDR3 extends over 15 amino acids. CDR3 sequence: CASSLSPYSNQPQHF. The CDR3 coding sequence is TGTGCCAGCAGTTTATCCCCCTATAGCAATCAGCCCCAGCATTTT.

The chain recombines TRBV4-1 with TRBJ2-1; the match to TRBD2 covers 9 bases. The germline V gene has CDR1 MGHRA and CDR2 YSYEKL. J gave up 3 bases and V 0 bases, and 6 bases lay outside the gene matches. The CDR3 runs 17 residues. CDR3 residues: CASSQDYLAGNYNEQFF. In DNA form, the CDR3 reads TGCGCCAGCAGCCAAGATTACCTAGCGGGGAACTACAATGAGCAGTTCTTC.